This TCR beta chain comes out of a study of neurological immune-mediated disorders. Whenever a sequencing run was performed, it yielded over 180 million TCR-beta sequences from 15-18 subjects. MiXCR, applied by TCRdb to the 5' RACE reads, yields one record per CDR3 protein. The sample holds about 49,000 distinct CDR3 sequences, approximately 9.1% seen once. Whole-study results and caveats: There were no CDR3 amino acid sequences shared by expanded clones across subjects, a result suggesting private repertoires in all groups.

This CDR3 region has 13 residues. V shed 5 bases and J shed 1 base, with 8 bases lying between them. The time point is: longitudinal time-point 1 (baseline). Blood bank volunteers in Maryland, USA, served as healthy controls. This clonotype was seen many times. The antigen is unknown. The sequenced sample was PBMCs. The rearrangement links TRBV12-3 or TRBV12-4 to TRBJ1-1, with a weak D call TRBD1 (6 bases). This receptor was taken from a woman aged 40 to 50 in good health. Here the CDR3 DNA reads TGTGCCAGCAGTCTACAGGGGAACACTGAAGCTTTCTTT. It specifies CASSLQGNTEAFF.